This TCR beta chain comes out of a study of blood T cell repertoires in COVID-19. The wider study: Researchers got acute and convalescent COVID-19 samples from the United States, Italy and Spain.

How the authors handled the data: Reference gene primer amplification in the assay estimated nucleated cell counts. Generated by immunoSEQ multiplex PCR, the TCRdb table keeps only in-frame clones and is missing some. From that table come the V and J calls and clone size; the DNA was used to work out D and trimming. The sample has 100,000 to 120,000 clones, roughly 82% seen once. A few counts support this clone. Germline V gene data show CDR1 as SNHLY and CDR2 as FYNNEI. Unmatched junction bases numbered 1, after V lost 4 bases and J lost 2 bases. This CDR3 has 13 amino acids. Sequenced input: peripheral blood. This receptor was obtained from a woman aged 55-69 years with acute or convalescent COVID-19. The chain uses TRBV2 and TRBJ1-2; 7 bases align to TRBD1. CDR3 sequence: CASSVQGNYGYTF. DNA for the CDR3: TGTGCCAGCAGTGTACAGGGGAACTATGGCTACACCTTC.